This TCR beta chain was retrieved from a study of siplizumab effects on memory and regulatory T cells. Clones were sequenced by immunoSEQ multiplex PCR, and TCRdb holds only the in-frame ones, with some missing. The repertoire holds 70,000 to 100,000 clones, with around 95% as singletons. V lost 6 bases and J lost 10, with 18 bases in between. Germline V lookup: CDR1 MNHEY, CDR2 SMNVEV (reference sequence). The CDR3 consists of 13 residues. The sequence came from a human donor in good health. This rearrangement joins TRBV27 to TRBJ1-1; D might be TRBD1 (6 bases). The sample comprised naive CD4+ T cells sorted from blood. The CDR3 spells CASSRWTTGPAFF. The CDR3 DNA is TGTGCCAGCAGCCGATGGACGACAGGACCAGCTTTCTTT.